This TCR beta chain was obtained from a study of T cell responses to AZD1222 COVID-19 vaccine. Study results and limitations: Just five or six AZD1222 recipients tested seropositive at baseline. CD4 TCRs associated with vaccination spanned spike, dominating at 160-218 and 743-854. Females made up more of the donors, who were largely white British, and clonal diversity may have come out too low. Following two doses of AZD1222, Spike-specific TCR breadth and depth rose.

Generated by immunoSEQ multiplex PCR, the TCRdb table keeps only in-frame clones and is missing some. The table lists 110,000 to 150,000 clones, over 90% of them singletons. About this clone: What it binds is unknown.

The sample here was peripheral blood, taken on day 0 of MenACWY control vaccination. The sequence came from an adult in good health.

The CDR3 DNA is TGTGCCAGCAGCTTAAGCGGGGCCAACTCCTACAATGAGCAGTTCTTC. Protein product: CASSLSGANSYNEQFF. The gene calls are TRBV7-3 and TRBJ2-1, with D possibly TRBD2 on 6 matching bases. This CDR3 has 16 amino acids. Germline V gene sequence: CDR1 SGHTA, CDR2 FQGTGA. V lost 1 base and J lost 0, with 10 bases in between.